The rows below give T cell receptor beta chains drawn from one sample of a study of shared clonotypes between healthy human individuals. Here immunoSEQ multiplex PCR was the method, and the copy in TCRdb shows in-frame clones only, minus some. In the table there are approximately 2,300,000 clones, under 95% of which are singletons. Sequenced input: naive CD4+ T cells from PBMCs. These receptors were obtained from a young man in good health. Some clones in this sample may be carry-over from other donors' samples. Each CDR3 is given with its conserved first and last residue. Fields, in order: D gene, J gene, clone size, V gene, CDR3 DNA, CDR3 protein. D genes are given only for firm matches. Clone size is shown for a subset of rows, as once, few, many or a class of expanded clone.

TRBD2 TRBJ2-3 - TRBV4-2 TGTGCCAGCAGACAAGATTTTGGCGGGAGAGGTAGCACAGATACGCAGTATTTT CASRQDFGGRGSTDTQYF
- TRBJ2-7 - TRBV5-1 TGCGCCAGCAGCTTGGGAGCTGGGGGCAACGAGCAGTACTTC CASSLGAGGNEQYF
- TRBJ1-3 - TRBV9 TGTGCCAGCAGCGCCTTGGAAAGATCTGGAAACACCATATATTTT CASSALERSGNTIYF
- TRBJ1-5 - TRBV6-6 TGTGCCAGCAGTTATAGGACAGACAATCAGCCCCAGCATTTT CASSYRTDNQPQHF
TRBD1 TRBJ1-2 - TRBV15 TGTGCCACCAGCCGCCTCAGACAGGGGGATGGCTACACCTTC CATSRLRQGDGYTF
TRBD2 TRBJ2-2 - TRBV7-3 TGTGCCAGCAGCCTGACTAGCCCGGGCGGGGAGCTGTTTTTT CASSLTSPGGELFF
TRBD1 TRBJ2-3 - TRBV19 TGTGCCAGTAGTAGAGGACAGGGGCAGTTAGATACGCAGTATTTT CASSRGQGQLDTQYF
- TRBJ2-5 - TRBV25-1 TGTGCCAGCAGGCGGGCGGCCCAATTGGAGACCCAGTACTTC CASRRAAQLETQYF
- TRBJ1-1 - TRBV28 TGTGCCAGCAGTGTTCACAGCGCCAACACTGAAGCTTTCTTT CASSVHSANTEAFF
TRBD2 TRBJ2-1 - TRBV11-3 TGTGCCAGCAGCTTAAGAGCGGGAGGCTTTAGGAATGAGCAGTTCTTC CASSLRAGGFRNEQFF
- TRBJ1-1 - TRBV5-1 TGCGCCAGCAGCTCGAGACAGGACACTGAAGCTTTCTTT CASSSRQDTEAFF
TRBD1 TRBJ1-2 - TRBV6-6 TGTGCCAGCAGTCCGACAGGGGCCTATGGCTACACCTTC CASSPTGAYGYTF
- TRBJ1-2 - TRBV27 TGTGCCAGCAGCCCAACCTCCGGGAGGGGCTACACCTTC CASSPTSGRGYTF
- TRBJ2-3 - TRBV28 TGTGCCAGCATGACATCCAAAACTAGCACAGATACGCAGTATTTT CASMTSKTSTDTQYF
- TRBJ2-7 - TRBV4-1 TGCGCCAGCAGCCGTATAAGGACAAAAGCCTACGAGCAGTACTTC CASSRIRTKAYEQYF
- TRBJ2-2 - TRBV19 TGTGCCAGTAGTATGAGGGCGGGGATTTCCGGGGAGCTGTTTTTT CASSMRAGISGELFF
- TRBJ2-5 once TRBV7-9 TGTGCCAGCAGCTTCGGGGGCAAGGAGACCCAGTACTTC CASSFGGKETQYF
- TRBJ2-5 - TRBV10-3 TGTGCCATCAGTGAGTCCTACCAAGAGACCCAGTACTTC CAISESYQETQYF
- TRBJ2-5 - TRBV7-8 TGTGCCAGCAGCCCCACAGGGGAGGCCCAGTACTTC CASSPTGEAQYF
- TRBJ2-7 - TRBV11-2 TGTGCCAGCAGCTCCCTTGCCGGCCCCTACGAGCAGTACTTC CASSSLAGPYEQYF
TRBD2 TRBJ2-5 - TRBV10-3 TGTGCCATCAGTGAGAACACCCCCCTAGCGGGGGGGACCCAGTACTTC CAISENTPLAGGTQYF
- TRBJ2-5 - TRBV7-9 TGTGCCAGCAGCCTGGCCAGGGAGACCCAGTACTTC CASSLARETQYF
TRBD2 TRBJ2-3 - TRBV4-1 TGCGCCAGCAGCCATGTAGGGGCTAGCGGAAGCACAGATACGCAGTATTTT CASSHVGASGSTDTQYF
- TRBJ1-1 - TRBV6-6 TGTGCCAGCAGGCCTATGTTGGGTCAGGAAGCTTTCTTT CASRPMLGQEAFF
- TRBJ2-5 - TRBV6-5 TGTGCCAGCAGGGGCCGGGAGACCCAGTACTTC CASRGRETQYF
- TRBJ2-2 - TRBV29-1 TGCAGCGTTACGACGAACACCGGGGAGCTGTTTTTT CSVTTNTGELFF
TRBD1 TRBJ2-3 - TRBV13 TGTGCCAGCAAAGGGGGCGGAGATACGCAGTATTTT CASKGGGDTQYF
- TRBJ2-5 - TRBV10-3 TGTGCCGTATCAGAGGTCCAAGAGACCCAGTACTTC CAVSEVQETQYF
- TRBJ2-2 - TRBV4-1 TGCGCCAGCAGCCGAACAGGGATGGCGAACACCGGGGAGCTGTTTTTT CASSRTGMANTGELFF
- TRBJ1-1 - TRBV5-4 TGTGCCAGCAGCCCCGACGCCTCCCTTTTGGGGACTGAAGCTTTCTTT CASSPDASLLGTEAFF
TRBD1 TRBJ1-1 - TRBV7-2 TGTGCCAGCAGGCCCTCCTTTAACGACAGGGGAAGTCTGAACACTGAAGCTTTCTTT CASRPSFNDRGSLNTEAFF
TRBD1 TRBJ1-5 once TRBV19 TGTGCCAGTAGTCCGCGGGACAGCCCCAATCAGCCCCAGCATTTT CASSPRDSPNQPQHF
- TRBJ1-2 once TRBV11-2 TGTGCCAGCAGCTTAGGACAGTTCTATGGCTACACCTTC CASSLGQFYGYTF
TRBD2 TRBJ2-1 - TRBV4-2 TGTGCCAGCAGCCAAGCTAGGGAGGGTGAGCAGTTCTTC CASSQAREGEQFF
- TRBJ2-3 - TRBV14 TGTGCCAGCAGCCAAGGTCCCGGGATAAGCACAGATACGCAGTATTTT CASSQGPGISTDTQYF
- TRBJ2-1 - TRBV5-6 TGTGCCAGCAGCCGGTTTTTTGTGAAGGGCTACAATGAGCAGTTCTTC CASSRFFVKGYNEQFF
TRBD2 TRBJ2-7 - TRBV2 TGTGCCAGCGGGGGGAGGGCCCTCTACGAGCAGTACTTC CASGGRALYEQYF
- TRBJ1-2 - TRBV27 TGTGCCAGCAGTCTCCTCGGAGGCTATGGCTACACCTTC CASSLLGGYGYTF
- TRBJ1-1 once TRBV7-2 TGTGCCAGCAGCTTAGAGGGGGAGGTGACTGAAGCTTTCTTT CASSLEGEVTEAFF
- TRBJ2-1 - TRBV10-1 TGCGCCAGCAGTGACAGGAGCTACAATGAGCAGTTCTTC CASSDRSYNEQFF
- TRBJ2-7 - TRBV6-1 TGTGCCACTGAGATATGGGGGGGCCACTACGAGCAGTACTTC CATEIWGGHYEQYF
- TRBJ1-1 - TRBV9 TGTGCCAGCAGCGCCCTCCCCCGCACTGAAGCTTTCTTT CASSALPRTEAFF
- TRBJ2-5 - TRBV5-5 TGTGCCAGCAGCTTGGAGGGGTTAGAGACCCAGTACTTC CASSLEGLETQYF
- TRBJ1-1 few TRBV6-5 TGTGCCAGCAGTCCTGCCGGGGTATCTGAAGCTTTCTTT CASSPAGVSEAFF
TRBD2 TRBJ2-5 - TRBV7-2 TGTGCCAGCACCCCACCGCGACTAGCGGGAGTGGAGACCCAGTACTTC CASTPPRLAGVETQYF
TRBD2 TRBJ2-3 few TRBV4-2 TGTGCCAGCAGCCAAGAGCAGAGAACTAGCGGCACATACACAGATACGCAGTATTTT CASSQEQRTSGTYTDTQYF
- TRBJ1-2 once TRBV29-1 TGCAGCGTTGAAGTTGAGGAGGGGATGGGTGGCTACACCTTC CSVEVEEGMGGYTF
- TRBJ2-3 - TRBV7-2 TGTGCCAGCAGACCAGGATTAAGCACAGATACGCAGTATTTT CASRPGLSTDTQYF